Listed below are T cell receptor beta chains from one sample, sequenced in a study of CD8 T cells in Susac syndrome. TCRdb reprocessed the immunoSEQ multiplex PCR reads with MiXCR, giving one entry per CDR3 protein. Of approximately 140,000 distinct CDR3 sequences in the sample, 75% to 90% were seen once. Sequenced: CD8+ T cells from PBMCs. Source of these receptors: a human donor with multiple sclerosis. Both conserved end residues are part of each CDR3. D genes are given only for firm matches. Size is omitted from some rows. Given values are once, few, many or a class for expanded clones.

V	length	D	J	size	DNA	CDR3
TRBV19	14	-	TRBJ1-2	-	TGTGCCAGTATGTCTTGGGGGGCTAACTATGGCTACACCTTC	CASMSWGANYGYTF
TRBV15	17	TRBD1	TRBJ2-2	once	TGTGCCACCAGCAGAGAACCCGGGACAGGAGTCACCGGGGAGCTGTTTTTT	CATSREPGTGVTGELFF
TRBV27	14	-	TRBJ1-5	-	TGTGCCAGCAGTTGGGGGACGGGACATCAGCCCCAGCATTTT	CASSWGTGHQPQHF
TRBV4-1	15	TRBD1	TRBJ1-3	-	TGCGCCAGCACCGAGACAGGGGCCTCTGGAAACACCATATATTTT	CASTETGASGNTIYF
TRBV7-6	12	-	TRBJ1-2	few	TGTGCCTCTGGGGGATCTTGGTATGGCTACACCTTC	CASGGSWYGYTF
TRBV4-1	17	TRBD2	TRBJ2-2	once	TGCGCCAGCAGCCTTGTAACTAGCGGGGCGAACACCGGGGAGCTGTTTTTT	CASSLVTSGANTGELFF
TRBV7-8	15	-	TRBJ2-5	-	TGTGCCAGCAGCCTCAGGGCGGGGGCCTTCGGGACCCAGTACTTC	CASSLRAGAFGTQYF
TRBV29-1	10	-	TRBJ1-1	-	TGCAGCCTAGGACGGATTGAAGCTTTCTTT	CSLGRIEAFF
TRBV19	13	-	TRBJ2-5	-	TGTGCCAGTAATCAACAGAACCAAGAGACCCAGTACTTC	CASNQQNQETQYF
TRBV28	15	TRBD1	TRBJ2-1	once	TGTGCCAGCAGTTTAGGGACAGGGTTGTACAATGAGCAGTTCTTC	CASSLGTGLYNEQFF
TRBV6-1	15	-	TRBJ2-7	-	TGTGCCAGCAGTAAGGGGATGGGCGGGGCCTACGAGCAGTACTTC	CASSKGMGGAYEQYF
TRBV20-1	13	TRBD1	TRBJ1-1	-	TGCAGTGCTTGGACAGGGAAGAACACTGAAGCTTTCTTT	CSAWTGKNTEAFF
TRBV19	13	-	TRBJ2-1	-	TGTGCCAGTAGTATAGGCATTTACAATGAGCAGTTCTTC	CASSIGIYNEQFF
TRBV2	15	TRBD2	TRBJ2-5	once	TGTGCCAGCAGTGAACCGCCTAGCGGGGTTGAGACCCAGTACTTC	CASSEPPSGVETQYF
TRBV6-1	13	-	TRBJ1-1	-	TGTGCCAGCAGAAGGACGGGGAACACTGAAGCTTTCTTT	CASRRTGNTEAFF
TRBV12-3/TRBV12-4	16	TRBD1	TRBJ2-1	-	TGTGCCAGCAGTTTAGTTCCGGGACAGGGAACGAATGAGCAGTTCTTC	CASSLVPGQGTNEQFF
TRBV27	14	-	TRBJ2-3	-	TGTGCCAGCGTGAGCACCGTCGTTCCAGATACGCAGTATTTT	CASVSTVVPDTQYF